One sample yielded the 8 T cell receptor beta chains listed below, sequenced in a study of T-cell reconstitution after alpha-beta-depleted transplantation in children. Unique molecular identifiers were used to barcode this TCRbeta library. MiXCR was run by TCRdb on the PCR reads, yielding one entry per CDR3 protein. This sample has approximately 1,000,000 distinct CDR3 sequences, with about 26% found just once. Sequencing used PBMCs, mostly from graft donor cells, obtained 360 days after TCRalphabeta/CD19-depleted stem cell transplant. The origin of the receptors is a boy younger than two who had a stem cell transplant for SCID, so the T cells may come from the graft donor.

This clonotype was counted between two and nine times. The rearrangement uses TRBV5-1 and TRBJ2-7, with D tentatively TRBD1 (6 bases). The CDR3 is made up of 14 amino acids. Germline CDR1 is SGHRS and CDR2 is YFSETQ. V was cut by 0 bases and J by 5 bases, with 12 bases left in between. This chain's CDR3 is CASSLDRVWNEQYF. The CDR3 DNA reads TGCGCCAGCAGCTTGGACAGGGTCTGGAACGAGCAGTACTTC.

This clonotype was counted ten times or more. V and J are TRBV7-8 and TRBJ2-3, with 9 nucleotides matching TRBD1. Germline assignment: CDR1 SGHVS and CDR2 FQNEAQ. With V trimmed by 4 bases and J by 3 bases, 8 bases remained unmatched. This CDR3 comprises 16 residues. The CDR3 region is CASSSGQGIGTDTQYF. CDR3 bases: TGTGCCAGCAGCTCGGGACAGGGTATTGGGACAGATACGCAGTATTTT.

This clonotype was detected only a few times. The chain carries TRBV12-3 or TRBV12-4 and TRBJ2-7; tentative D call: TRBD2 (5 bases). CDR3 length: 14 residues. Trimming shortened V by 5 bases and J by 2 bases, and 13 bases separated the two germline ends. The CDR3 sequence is CASSPDGLTYEQYF. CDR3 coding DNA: TGTGCCAGCAGTCCCGACGGACTTACCTACGAGCAGTACTTC.

The chain's CDR3 is CASSFTGADYEQYF. CDR3 bases: TGTGCCAGCAGCTTCACCGGGGCCGACTACGAGCAGTACTTC. The V call is TRBV7-2, the J call TRBJ2-7; D could derive from TRBD1 or TRBD2 (5 bases each). The germline V gene encodes CDR1 SGHTA and CDR2 FQGNSA. The CDR3 consists of 14 residues. V was shortened by 3 bases and J by 3 bases, with 12 bases between the two germline ends.

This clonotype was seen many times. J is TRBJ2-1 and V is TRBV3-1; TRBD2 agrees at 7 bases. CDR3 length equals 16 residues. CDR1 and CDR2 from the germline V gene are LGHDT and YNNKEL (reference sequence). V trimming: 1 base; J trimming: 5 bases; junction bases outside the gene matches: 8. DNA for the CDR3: TGTGCCAGCAGCCAAGTGGGCGGGGGAATTAACAATGAGCAGTTCTTC. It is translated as CASSQVGGGINNEQFF.

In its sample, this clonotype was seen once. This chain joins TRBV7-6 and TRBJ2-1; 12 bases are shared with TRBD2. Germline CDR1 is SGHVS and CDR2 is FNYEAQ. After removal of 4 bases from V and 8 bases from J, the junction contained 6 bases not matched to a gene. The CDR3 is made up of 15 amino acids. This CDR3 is CASSSPGLAGHEQFF. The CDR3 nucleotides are TGTGCCAGCAGCTCCCCCGGACTAGCGGGGCATGAGCAGTTCTTC.

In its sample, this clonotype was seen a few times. CDR3 nucleotide sequence: TGTGCCATCAGTGAGTCGGGGCAGGGCGATCAGCCCCAGCATTTT. Its protein is CAISESGQGDQPQHF. The chain has TRBV10-3 and TRBJ1-5; D is perhaps TRBD1 (5 bases). There are 15 residues in the CDR3. Trimming took 0 bases from V and 5 from J, leaving 11 bases between them. Germline V lookup: CDR1 ENHRY, CDR2 SYGVKD.

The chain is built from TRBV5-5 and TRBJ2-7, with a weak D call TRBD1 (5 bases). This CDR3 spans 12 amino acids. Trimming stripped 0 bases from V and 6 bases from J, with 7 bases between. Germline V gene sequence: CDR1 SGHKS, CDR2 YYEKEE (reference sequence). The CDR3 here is CASSLVRVEQYF. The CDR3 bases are TGTGCCAGCAGCTTGGTCAGGGTCGAGCAGTACTTC.